Given below is one T cell receptor (beta chain) in context. This record belongs to a study of cytomegalovirus exposure and HLA in healthy donors. Study details: In a later analysis, the roughly 130 validation repertoires were reported to have used the same platform as the 650 to 800 first-cohort repertoires.

The CDR3 spans 12 residues. Germline values: CDR1 SGHTA, CDR2 FQGTGA. With V trimmed by 3 bases and J by 11 bases, 5 bases remained unmatched. Method: immunoSEQ multiplex PCR; TCRdb's copy keeps in-frame clones and lacks some. The sample lists approximately 58,000 clones, around nine tenths occurring once. This clonotype was obtained from a woman aged 25 to 45 in good health and CMV-seronegative. Source material: PBMCs. The rearrangement uses TRBV7-3 and TRBJ1-1, with 8 positions matching TRBD1. CDR3 in DNA: TGTGCCAGCAGCTTGGGGACAGGCGCCGCTTTCTTT. Translation: CASSLGTGAAFF.